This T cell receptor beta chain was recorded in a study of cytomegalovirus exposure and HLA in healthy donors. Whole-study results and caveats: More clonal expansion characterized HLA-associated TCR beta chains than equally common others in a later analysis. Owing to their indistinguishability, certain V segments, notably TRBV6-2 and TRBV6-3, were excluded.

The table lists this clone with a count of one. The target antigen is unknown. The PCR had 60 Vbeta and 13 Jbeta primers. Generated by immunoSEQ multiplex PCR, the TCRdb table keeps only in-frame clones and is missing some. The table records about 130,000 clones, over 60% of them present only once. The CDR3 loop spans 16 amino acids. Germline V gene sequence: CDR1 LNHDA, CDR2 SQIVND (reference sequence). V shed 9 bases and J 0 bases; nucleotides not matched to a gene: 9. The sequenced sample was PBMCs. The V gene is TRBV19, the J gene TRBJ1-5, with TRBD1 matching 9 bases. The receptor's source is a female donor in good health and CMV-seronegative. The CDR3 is CASVQGAHYSNQPQHF. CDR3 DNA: TGTGCCAGCGTACAGGGGGCCCATTATAGCAATCAGCCCCAGCATTTT.